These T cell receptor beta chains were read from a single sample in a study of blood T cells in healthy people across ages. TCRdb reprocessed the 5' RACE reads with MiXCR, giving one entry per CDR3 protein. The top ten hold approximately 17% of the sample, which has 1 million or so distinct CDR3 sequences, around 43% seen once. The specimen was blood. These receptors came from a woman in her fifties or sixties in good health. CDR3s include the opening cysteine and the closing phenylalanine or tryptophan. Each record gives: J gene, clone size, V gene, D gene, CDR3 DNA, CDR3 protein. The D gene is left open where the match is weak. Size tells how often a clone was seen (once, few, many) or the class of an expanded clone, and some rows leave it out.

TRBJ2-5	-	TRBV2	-	TGTGCCAGCAACCTAGGTGACAATGAGCAGTACTTC	CASNLGDNEQYF
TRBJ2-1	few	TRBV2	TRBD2	TGTGCCAGCAGTGACCCCCTACTGGGACTAGCGGACCACAATGAGCAGTTCTTC	CASSDPLLGLADHNEQFF
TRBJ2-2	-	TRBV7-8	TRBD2	TGTGCCAGCAGCTTACGCGGGAGGCACACCGGGGAGCTGTTTTTT	CASSLRGRHTGELFF
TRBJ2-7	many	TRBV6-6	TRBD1	TGTGCCAGCAGTCCCCGACAGGGTGGTTACGAGCAGTACTTC	CASSPRQGGYEQYF
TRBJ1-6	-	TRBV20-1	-	TGCAGTGCTAGCAGGGGAAGCTCCTATAATTCACCCCTCCACTTT	CSASRGSSYNSPLHF
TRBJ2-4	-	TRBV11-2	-	TGTGCCAGCAGCCCCACCCCACAGAATTCCATAGCCAAAAACATTCAGTACTTC	CASSPTPQNSIAKNIQYF
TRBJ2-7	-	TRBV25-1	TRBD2	TGTGCCAGCGCCGGACTAGGCCCCTACAAGCAGTACTTC	CASAGLGPYKQYF
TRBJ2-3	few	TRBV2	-	TGTGCCAGCAGTGATCTAGAAACTACCCCCTCGGATACGCAGTATTTT	CASSDLETTPSDTQYF
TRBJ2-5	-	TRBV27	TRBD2	TGTGCCAGCAGTTTACGATGGGGCCTAGCGGGAGTTGAAGAGACCCAGTACTTC	CASSLRWGLAGVEETQYF
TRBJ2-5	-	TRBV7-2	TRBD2	TGTGCCAGCAGCCGGGGGACTAGCGGAGTAGGTGAGACCCAGTACTTC	CASSRGTSGVGETQYF
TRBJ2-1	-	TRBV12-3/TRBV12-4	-	TGTGCCAGCAGCATTACTCCACTGAACAAAGAGACCCAGTTCTTC	CASSITPLNKETQFF
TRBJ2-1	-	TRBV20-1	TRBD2	TGCAGTGCTAGAACAGCGGGGGGGCTTTGGGAGCAGTTCTTC	CSARTAGGLWEQFF
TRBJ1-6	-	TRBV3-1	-	TGTGCCAGCAGCCACCAGGTTTCACCCCTCCACTTT	CASSHQVSPLHF
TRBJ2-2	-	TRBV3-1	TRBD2	TGTGCCAGCAGCCCACCGGGACTAGCCAGCGGGGAGCTGTTTTTT	CASSPPGLASGELFF
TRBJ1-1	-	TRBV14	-	TGTGCCAGCAGCCCTTGGACTTCCACTTACCCTCAGCAAAACACTGAAGCTTTCTTT	CASSPWTSTYPQQNTEAFF
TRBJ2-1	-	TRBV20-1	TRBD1	TGCAGTGCCCGGGACAGAGAGATCGTCTACAATGAGCAGTTCTTC	CSARDREIVYNEQFF
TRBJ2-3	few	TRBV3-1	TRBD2	TGTGCCAGCAGCCAAGAGGTCCCTCTTCGACCGGGACTAGGGCCGGGGTATACGCAGTATTTT	CASSQEVPLRPGLGPGYTQYF
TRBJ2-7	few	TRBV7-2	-	TGTGCCAGCAGCAGACAGGTGCCTAACTACGAGCAGTACTTC	CASSRQVPNYEQYF
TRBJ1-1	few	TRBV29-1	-	TGCAGCTCCGGAGGGACTATGAGGACTGAAGCTTTCTTT	CSSGGTMRTEAFF
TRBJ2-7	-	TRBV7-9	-	TGTGCCAGCAGCTTAGGAACAGCGCCATACAATGAGCAGTACTTC	CASSLGTAPYNEQYF
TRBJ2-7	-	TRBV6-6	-	TGTGCCAGCAGTTACTCCGAACTCGACAGATACTCCTACGAGCAGTACTTC	CASSYSELDRYSYEQYF
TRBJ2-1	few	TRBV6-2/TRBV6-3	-	TGTGCCAGCAGTTACGTCCGGCAGACCCGGTACAATGAGCAGTTCTTC	CASSYVRQTRYNEQFF
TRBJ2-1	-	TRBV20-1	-	TGCAGTGCTAGAGATGGCAGCGAACTCTTTTCCTACAATGAGCAGTTCTTC	CSARDGSELFSYNEQFF
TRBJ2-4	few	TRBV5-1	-	TGCGCCAGCAGCTTTGGCGACACAGGGAGGGGATACATTCAGTACTTC	CASSFGDTGRGYIQYF
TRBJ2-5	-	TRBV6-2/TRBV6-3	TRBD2	TGTGCCAGCAGTTACCTAGCGGGAGGGCCTGAGGAGACCCAGTACTTC	CASSYLAGGPEETQYF
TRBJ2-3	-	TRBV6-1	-	TGTGCCAGCAGTGAAGGCCAAGGAGGGGCTAGCACAGATACGCAGTATTTT	CASSEGQGGASTDTQYF
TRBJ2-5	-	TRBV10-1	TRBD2	TGCGCCAGCAGTGAGAGCGGGGGCACGCAGTACTTC	CASSESGGTQYF
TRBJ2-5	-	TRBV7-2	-	TGTGCCAGCAACTCCCCCAACCGGGAACAGTACTTC	CASNSPNREQYF
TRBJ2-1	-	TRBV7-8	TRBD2	TGTGCCAGCAGCTTAGCGCGGGAGTTGGATGAGCAGTTCTTC	CASSLARELDEQFF
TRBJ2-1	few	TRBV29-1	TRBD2	TGCAGTGTGGTTTGGGTTCCTAAAGCGGGAGTGGGCAATGAGCAGTTCTTC	CSVVWVPKAGVGNEQFF
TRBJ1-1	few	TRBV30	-	TGTGCCTGGACTGTGGGGGCAGTTCGTTCTGAAGCTTTCTTT	CAWTVGAVRSEAFF
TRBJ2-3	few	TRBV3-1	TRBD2	TGTGCCAGCAGCCAAGATCCCGCGGGAGACAGAACAGATACGCAGTATTTT	CASSQDPAGDRTDTQYF
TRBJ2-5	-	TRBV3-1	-	TGTGCCAGCAGCTTCTTTCCGGGTCGCCATATCCAAGAGACCCAGTACTTC	CASSFFPGRHIQETQYF
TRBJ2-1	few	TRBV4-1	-	TGCGCCAGCAGCCAAAGAGGAGGTTCCTCTAGCGTTTTGCAGTTCTTC	CASSQRGGSSSVLQFF
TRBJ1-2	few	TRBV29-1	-	TGCAGCGTTCCCCGGGGGCTCGACTATGGCTACACCTTC	CSVPRGLDYGYTF
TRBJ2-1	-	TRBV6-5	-	TGTGCCAGCAGTTTCAGCGGCCTAACCTACAATGAGCAGTTCTTC	CASSFSGLTYNEQFF
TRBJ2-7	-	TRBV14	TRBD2	TGTGCCAGCAGCCCAGGGCAGTCGGGAGGGGAGTACGAGCAGTACTTC	CASSPGQSGGEYEQYF
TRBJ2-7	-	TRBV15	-	TGTGCCACCAGCAGAGCTGATAGGGACTACGAGCAGTACTTC	CATSRADRDYEQYF
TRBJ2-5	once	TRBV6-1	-	TGTGCCAGCAGTGAAGTGGCGACGGGCGAGTACTTC	CASSEVATGEYF
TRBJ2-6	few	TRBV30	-	TGTGCCTGGAGTGGGACAAGGCTTGCTCTATCGGCCAACGTCCTGACTTTC	CAWSGTRLALSANVLTF
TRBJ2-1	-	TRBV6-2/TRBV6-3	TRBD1	TGTGCCAGCAGTTACCAGGACAGGGGTTCTGATGGGCAGTTCTTC	CASSYQDRGSDGQFF
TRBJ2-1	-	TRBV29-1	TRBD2	TGCAGCGTTGAACGAGGACTAGCCTACAATGAGCAGTTCTTC	CSVERGLAYNEQFF
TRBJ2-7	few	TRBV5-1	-	TGCGCCAGCAGCTTGACCACCCGTTCCTACGAGCAGTACTTC	CASSLTTRSYEQYF
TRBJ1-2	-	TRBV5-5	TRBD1	TGTGCCAGCAGCTTGGCGGACAGGGACCTCTATGGCTACACCTTC	CASSLADRDLYGYTF
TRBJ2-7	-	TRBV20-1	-	TGCAGTACTAGAGTCCCTCCCCGAGCAAATGAGCAGTACTTC	CSTRVPPRANEQYF
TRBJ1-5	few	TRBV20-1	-	TGCAGTGCTAGTGCCGGGACCCAGTATAGCAATCAGCCCCAGCATTTT	CSASAGTQYSNQPQHF
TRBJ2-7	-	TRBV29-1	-	TGCAGCGTTGGTGCAGGTATACCCTACGAGCAGTACTTC	CSVGAGIPYEQYF
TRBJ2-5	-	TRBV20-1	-	TGCAGTGCTGGAAGACTAGTAGGCGAGACCCAGTACTTC	CSAGRLVGETQYF
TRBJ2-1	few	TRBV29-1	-	TGCAGCGTTGAGTCGTATTCAGGGAGGATTGGGCAGTTCTTC	CSVESYSGRIGQFF
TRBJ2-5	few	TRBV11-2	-	TGTGCCAGCAGCTCCTTGGGCACAGAGACCCAGTACTTC	CASSSLGTETQYF
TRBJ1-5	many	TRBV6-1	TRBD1	TGTGCCAGCGTATGGACAGGCGATAGCAATCAGCCCCAGCATTTT	CASVWTGDSNQPQHF
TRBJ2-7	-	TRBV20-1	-	TGCAGTGCAGAGACGGCTAGCTTAGACGAGCAGTACTTC	CSAETASLDEQYF
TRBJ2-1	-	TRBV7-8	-	TGTGCCAGCAGCTTAGAGTTGTCGGGATCTTACAATGAGCAGTTCTTC	CASSLELSGSYNEQFF
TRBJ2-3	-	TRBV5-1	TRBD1	TGCGCCAGCAGCTCGGACGGCACAGGGGGGTACCTCACAGATACGCAGTATTTT	CASSSDGTGGYLTDTQYF
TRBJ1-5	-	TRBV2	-	TGTGCCAGCGGTGTGAAAAGCAATCAGCCCCAGCATTTT	CASGVKSNQPQHF
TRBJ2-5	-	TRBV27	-	TGTGCCAGCAGTTTAGCGTATACCGGGACCCAGTACTTC	CASSLAYTGTQYF